A single sample gave rise to the 29 T cell receptor beta chains below, sequenced in a study of graft-versus-host responses after intestinal transplantation. Their antigen targets remain unknown. Clones were sequenced by immunoSEQ multiplex PCR, and TCRdb holds only the in-frame ones, with some missing. The table shows 78,000 or so clones, with about nine tenths occurring only once. Sample: unstimulated CD8+ T cells sorted from spleen or lymph node cells, taken before transplant. The origin of the receptors is a human donor who was the organ donor for an intestinal transplant.

In this sample, this clone turned up once. The chain joins TRBV10-2 to TRBJ1-1; D call uncertain. V lost 6 bases to trimming and J lost 0 bases, with 5 bases between them. This CDR3 spans 12 amino acids. Germline loops: CDR1 WSHSY, CDR2 SAAADI. The CDR3 nucleotides are TGCGCCAGCAGCCAGATGAACACTGAAGCTTTCTTT. Translation gives CASSQMNTEAFF.

This sequence joins TRBV5-1 and TRBJ2-7; tentatively, D is TRBD1 (7 bases). V was shortened by 0 bases and J by 3 bases, with 13 bases between the two germline ends. Germline lookup yields CDR1 SGHRS and CDR2 YFSETQ. CDR3 length equals 15 residues. CDR3 in amino acids: CASSLVARGDYEQYF. CDR3 bases: TGCGCCAGCAGCTTGGTCGCCAGGGGGGACTACGAGCAGTACTTC.

This clone was detected once. This chain connects TRBV6-4 to TRBJ2-7; 10 nucleotides agree with TRBD2. The CDR3 covers 15 residues. V was pared by 7 bases and J by 4 bases, with 10 bases of the junction left unmatched. Per germline, CDR1 MRHNA and CDR2 SNTAGT. CDR3 in amino acids: CASKEGAGGPYEQYF. CDR3 bases: TGTGCCAGCAAGGAAGGAGCGGGGGGGCCGTACGAGCAGTACTTC.

CDR3 sequence: CAGPHEIYGYTF. For the CDR3, the DNA is TGTGCCGGGCCGCACGAGATTTATGGCTACACCTTC. This chain links TRBV2 with TRBJ1-2; unclear D gene. Germline lookup yields CDR1 SNHLY and CDR2 FYNNEI. The CDR3 loop spans 12 amino acids. Trimming took 11 bases from V and 5 from J, leaving 15 bases between them.

The chain couples TRBV7-8 to TRBJ2-7, with D hard to call. There are 16 residues in the CDR3. The germline V gene encodes CDR1 SGHVS and CDR2 FQNEAQ. V was clipped by 1 base and J by 0 bases, with 13 bases between them. Here the CDR3 reads CASSLERPSSSYEQYF. DNA of the CDR3: TGTGCCAGCAGCTTAGAGCGTCCCTCCTCCTCCTACGAGCAGTACTTC.

This chain uses TRBV5-1 with TRBJ2-5; weak D call: TRBD2 (6 bases). The CDR3 spans 15 residues. The germline V gene has CDR1 SGHRS and CDR2 YFSETQ. V was trimmed by 1 base and J by 4 bases, leaving 14 bases between them. The CDR3 DNA reads TGCGCCAGCAGCTTGAGACTCATGGGGGGAGAGACCCAGTACTTC. Amino acids: CASSLRLMGGETQYF.

This chain connects TRBV6-4 to TRBJ2-3; 9 positions agree with TRBD2. The V and J ends lost 2 bases and 2 bases, in that order; junction bases with no gene match: 5. CDR3 length equals 16 residues. Germline V gives CDR1 MRHNA, CDR2 SNTAGT. CDR3 in amino acids: CASSDQAGGATDTQYF. DNA for the CDR3: TGTGCCAGCAGTGACCAGGCGGGGGGGGCCACAGATACGCAGTATTTT.

V gene TRBV27 combines with J gene TRBJ2-2, with D possibly being TRBD2 (5 bases). The length of the CDR3 is 13 residues. V dropped 3 bases and J dropped 5 bases, with 7 bases sitting between them. The germline V gene encodes CDR1 MNHEY and CDR2 SMNVEV (reference sequence). The CDR3 sequence: CASSFGETGELFF. As DNA, the CDR3 is TGTGCCAGCAGTTTCGGGGAAACCGGGGAGCTGTTTTTT.

CDR3 sequence reads: CASSSGTGGGSNQPQHF. The DNA of the CDR3 is TGTGCCAGCAGTTCCGGGACAGGGGGTGGTAGCAATCAGCCCCAGCATTTT. The chain has TRBV28 and TRBJ1-5; the match to TRBD1 covers 11 bases. The CDR3 loop spans 17 amino acids. CDR1 MDHEN and CDR2 SYDVKM come from the germline V gene. J lost 0 bases, V lost 4 bases, and 5 bases had no gene match. The variable domain in full, completed from reference TRBV28 and TRBJ1-5, reads DVKVTQSSRYLVKRTGEKVFLECVQDMDHENMFWYRQDPGLGLRLIYFSYDVKMKEKGDIPEGYSVSREKKERFSLILESASTNQTSMYLCASSSGTGGGSNQPQHFGDGTRLSIL.

The V call is TRBV7-9, the J call TRBJ2-3; the match to TRBD1 covers 11 bases. This CDR3 is 16 amino acids long. Germline lookup yields CDR1 SEHNR and CDR2 FQNEAQ (reference sequence). The V segment lost 5 bases and the J segment 5 bases; nucleotides outside the gene matches: 9. The CDR3 coding sequence is TGTGCCAGCAGCCCAAAGGGGGGACAGGGGGTAGATACGCAGTATTTT. It is translated as CASSPKGGQGVDTQYF.

The chain recombines TRBV7-6 with TRBJ1-5; D unclear. CDR3 length: 14 amino acids. Germline CDR1 and CDR2: SGHVS and FNYEAQ. Trimming removed 1 base at V and 7 bases at J, with 11 bases between. The CDR3 protein is CASSLGRGSQPQHF. CDR3 sequence (DNA): TGTGCCAGCAGCTTAGGACGCGGTTCGCAGCCCCAGCATTTT.

V usage is TRBV6-1 and J usage is TRBJ2-7; 11 bases fit TRBD1. The CDR3 has 14 residues. CDR1 is MNHNS and CDR2 is SASEGT in the germline V gene. Losses at the gene ends were 10 bases for V and 4 bases for J; bases not matched to a gene: 9. The CDR3, as DNA: TGTGCCACAAGGAGGACAGGGGGCGAGTACGAGCAGTACTTC. It yields the protein CATRRTGGEYEQYF.

The chain combines TRBV4-2 with TRBJ2-2; D might be TRBD1 or TRBD2, each matching 7 bases. V was shortened by 0 bases and J by 10 bases, with 15 bases between the two germline ends. Germline CDR1 is LGHNA and CDR2 is YNFKEQ. The CDR3 totals 15 residues. CDR3 in DNA: TGTGCCAGCAGCCAAGAGTCAGGGGGGGCGGCGGAGCTGTTTTTT. Its protein product is CASSQESGGAAELFF.

The chain is built from TRBV4-2 and TRBJ2-7; TRBD2 agrees at 12 bases. Per the germline V gene, CDR1 is LGHNA and CDR2 is YNFKEQ. This CDR3 contains 15 residues. Unmatched junction bases numbered 2, after V lost 4 bases and J lost 1 base. CDR3 region: CASSLTSGGSYEQYF. The CDR3 DNA reads as TGTGCCAGCAGCCTCACTAGCGGGGGGTCCTACGAGCAGTACTTC.

The V call is TRBV4-1, the J call TRBJ2-1; the D call may be TRBD1 or TRBD2 (6 bases each). The CDR3 is 17 amino acids. Germline V lookup: CDR1 MGHRA, CDR2 YSYEKL. V was trimmed by 2 bases and J by 12 bases, leaving 26 bases between them. For the CDR3, the DNA is TGCGCCAGCAGCCAACGGGTGACAGGCCTAGCGCAGTTTACGCAGTTCTTC. The encoded protein is CASSQRVTGLAQFTQFF.

The rearrangement links TRBV30 to TRBJ1-2; D might be TRBD1 (5 bases). Germline V gene data show CDR1 as GTSNPN and CDR2 as SVGIG (reference sequence). CDR3 length: 13 residues. Trimming took off 7 bases at V and 7 bases at J, with 19 bases between the two ends. The CDR3, as DNA: TGTGCCTCCTGGGGCCGCCGGTGGCTTGGCTACACCTTC. Translating it yields CASWGRRWLGYTF. The full variable domain, with the rest looked up from reference TRBV30 and TRBJ1-2, is SQTIHQWPATLVQPVGSPLSLECTVEGTSNPNLYWYRQAAGRGLQLLFYSVGIGQISSEVPQNLSASRPQDRQFILSSKKLLLSDSGFYLCASWGRRWLGYTFGSGTRLTVV.

The gene calls are TRBV10-2 and TRBJ2-1, with 11 bases matching TRBD2. CDR3 length: 15 amino acids. The J segment lost 5 bases and the V segment lost 5 bases, leaving 5 bases of the junction unmatched. Germline V lookup: CDR1 WSHSY, CDR2 SAAADI. The CDR3 spells CASSRGTSGHNEQFF. The DNA of the CDR3 is TGCGCCAGCAGTCGTGGGACTAGCGGACACAATGAGCAGTTCTTC.

The V and J genes are TRBV27 and TRBJ2-2, with 15 bases aligning to TRBD2. Unmatched junction bases numbered 16, after V lost 5 bases and J lost 6 bases. From germline, CDR1 is MNHEY and CDR2 SMNVEV (reference sequence). This CDR3 has 20 residues. CDR3 in amino acids: CASSRNPTGLAGGLSGELFF. In nucleotides, the CDR3 is TGTGCCAGCAGTCGCAACCCGACTGGACTAGCGGGGGGGCTATCCGGGGAGCTGTTTTTT.

This clone occurred once. The V gene is TRBV19, the J gene TRBJ1-2; TRBD1 matches at 9 bases. Unmatched junction bases numbered 8, after V lost 7 bases and J lost 5 bases. Germline lookup yields CDR1 LNHDA and CDR2 SQIVND (reference sequence). This CDR3 spans 14 amino acids. CDR3 nucleotides: TGTGCCAGTATTGGACAGGGGCTATGGTATGGCTACACCTTC. This codes for CASIGQGLWYGYTF.

This clone was recorded a few times. CDR3 coding DNA: TGTGCCAGCAGTGAAGCCAGGGGGCATAATTCACCCCTCCACTTT. Translated, it gives CASSEARGHNSPLHF. The chain links TRBV6-1 to TRBJ1-6, with TRBD1 identical over 8 bases. Germline-derived CDR1 and CDR2 are MNHNS and SASEGT. The CDR3 has 15 amino acids. J was trimmed by 5 bases and V by 0 bases; bases with no gene match: 0.

The chain couples TRBV14 to TRBJ2-1, with D possibly matching TRBD2 (5 bases). CDR3 length equals 16 residues. Trimming cost V 4 bases and J 6 bases, with 19 bases left between them. Germline CDR1 SGHDN, CDR2 FVKESK. The CDR3 reads CASSLTLLGRRNEQFF. For the CDR3, the DNA is TGTGCCAGCAGCCTGACTTTACTAGGCCGTCGCAATGAGCAGTTCTTC.

The J gene is TRBJ1-4, the V gene TRBV28; a weak D match, TRBD1 (5 bases). Germline V gene data show CDR1 as MDHEN and CDR2 as SYDVKM. Between the trimmed V and J ends, which lost 2 bases and 3 bases, there was a span of 13 bases. This CDR3 has 16 residues. The CDR3 sequence: CASSLEGGGANEKLFF. The CDR3 DNA sequence: TGTGCCAGCAGTTTAGAGGGCGGGGGAGCTAATGAAAAACTGTTTTTT.

The V gene is TRBV4-1, the J gene TRBJ2-7, with D uncertain. The CDR3 length is 14 residues. The germline gives CDR1 MGHRA, CDR2 YSYEKL. V was clipped by 1 base and J by 0 bases, with 7 bases between them. Written as DNA, the CDR3 is TGCGCCAGCAGCCAAGTTATTTTCTCCTACGAGCAGTACTTC. It encodes CASSQVIFSYEQYF.

Turning to this clone: Germline and junction disagree at one end, which may indicate a read error. The chain joins TRBV7-9 to TRBJ2-7; tentatively, D is TRBD1 (6 bases). This CDR3 contains 16 residues. Looked up from germline, CDR1 is SEHNR and CDR2 is FQNEAQ (reference sequence). For the CDR3, the DNA is TGTGCCAGCAGCTTATCCTCCGGGACAATCTCCCACGAGCAGTACTTC. Translating gives CASSLSSGTISHEQYF. Full variable domain (missing parts from reference TRBV7-9 and TRBJ2-7): DTGVSQNPRHKITKRGQNVTFRCDPISEHNRLYWYRQTLGQGPEFLTYFQNEAQLEKSRLLSDRFSAERPKGSFSTLEIQRTEQGDSAMYLCASSLSSGTISHEQYFGPGTRLTVT.

V and J are TRBV15 and TRBJ2-1; no clear D. V lost 8 bases and J lost 6, with 17 bases in between. Germline CDR1 reads LNHNV; CDR2 reads YYDKDF (reference sequence). The CDR3 is made up of 14 amino acids. The CDR3 spells CATDQRWVSNEQFF. CDR3 nucleotide sequence: TGTGCCACCGACCAGAGGTGGGTGTCCAATGAGCAGTTCTTC.

The rearrangement joins TRBV5-6 to TRBJ2-7; no definite D call. This CDR3 is built from 13 residues. V lost 0 bases to trimming and J lost 5 bases, with 9 bases between them. The germline V gene encodes CDR1 SGHDT and CDR2 YYEEEE. The chain's CDR3 is CASSLEWIHEQYF. CDR3 bases: TGTGCCAGCAGCTTGGAATGGATCCACGAGCAGTACTTC. The variable domain in full, with the rest retrieved from reference TRBV5-6 and TRBJ2-7, is DAGVTQSPTHLIKTRGQQVTLRCSPKSGHDTVSWYQQALGQGPQFIFQYYEEEERQRGNFPDRFSGHQFPNYSSELNVNALLLGDSALYLCASSLEWIHEQYFGPGTRLTVT.

This rearrangement joins TRBV23-1 to TRBJ1-5; TRBD1 agrees at 7 bases. TRBV23-1 is an ORF for which the function is uncertain. Trimming at V came to 9 bases and at J to 7 bases, leaving 9 bases not matched to a gene. This CDR3 is 13 amino acids long. CDR3 bases: TGCGCCAGTCCTAGGGGGCGCGGGCAGCCCCAGCATTTT. Its translation is CASPRGRGQPQHF.

The chain couples TRBV15 to TRBJ2-7; D unresolved. V lost 0 bases, J lost 4 bases, and 7 bases lay in between. This CDR3 has 13 amino acids. CDR1 and CDR2 from the germline V gene are LNHNV and YYDKDF (reference sequence). CDR3 sequence reads: CATSRERTYEQYF. CDR3 nucleotides: TGTGCCACCAGCAGAGAGCGGACGTACGAGCAGTACTTC. Using reference TRBV15 and TRBJ2-7 for the parts outside the CDR3, the full variable domain is DAMVIQNPRYQVTQFGKPVTLSCSQTLNHNVMYWYQQKSSQAPKLLFHYYDKDFNNEADTPDNFQSRRPNTSFCFLDIRSPGLGDTAMYLCATSRERTYEQYFGPGTRLTVT.

With respect to this clone: At one end, the junction sequence differs from germline, possibly due to a read error. The genes are TRBV25-1 and TRBJ2-7; 7 bases align to TRBD2. Germline CDR1 is MGHDK and CDR2 is SYGVNS. This CDR3 region has 14 residues. The chain's CDR3 is CASSQGAGRASAVF. In DNA, the CDR3 is TGTGCCAGCAGTCAAGGGGCAGGGAGGGCTTCGGCCGTGTTC.